The 2 T cell receptor beta chains presented below share a single source sample, sequenced in a study of T cell clonality in common variable immunodeficiency. Assay used: immunoSEQ multiplex PCR; TCRdb lists only in-frame clones, some missing. The counts give 50,000 or so clones, none of them seen only once; 3.4% is held by the top ten. Sequencing was carried out using peripheral blood mononuclear cells. The receptors originated from a person aged 18 to 70 in good health.

This clone has a count of ten or more. The observed sequence ends 3 residues before the CDR3 terminus, with the missing tail filled in from the germline J gene. Within the sample, other DNA sequences also encode this same CDR3. The chain employs TRBV19 and TRBJ1-3; 7 nucleotides agree with TRBD1. The CDR3 is 16 residues long. Germline CDR1 reads LNHDA; CDR2 reads SQIVND (reference sequence). The V gene end was trimmed by 5 bases and the J gene end by 2 bases; junction bases not matched to a gene: 9. The sequenced CDR3 bases are TGTGCCAGTAGTCGCCAGGGGGGAATAACTGGAAACACC. Protein: CASSRQGGITGNT. The entire CDR3 protein is CASSRQGGITGNTIYF.

This clone was picked up many times. The read falls 3 residues short of the CDR3 end, and the missing part is taken from the germline J gene. This chain joins TRBV5-1 and TRBJ2-3; no definite D call. Per germline, CDR1 SGHRS and CDR2 YFSETQ. This CDR3 is built from 15 residues. Between the trimmed V and J ends, which lost 1 base and 2 bases, there was a span of 11 bases. The covered CDR3 bases are TGCGCCAGCAGCTTGATAAACCTATTCACAGATACG. Amino acid sequence: CASSLINLFTDT. In full, the CDR3 reads CASSLINLFTDTQYF.